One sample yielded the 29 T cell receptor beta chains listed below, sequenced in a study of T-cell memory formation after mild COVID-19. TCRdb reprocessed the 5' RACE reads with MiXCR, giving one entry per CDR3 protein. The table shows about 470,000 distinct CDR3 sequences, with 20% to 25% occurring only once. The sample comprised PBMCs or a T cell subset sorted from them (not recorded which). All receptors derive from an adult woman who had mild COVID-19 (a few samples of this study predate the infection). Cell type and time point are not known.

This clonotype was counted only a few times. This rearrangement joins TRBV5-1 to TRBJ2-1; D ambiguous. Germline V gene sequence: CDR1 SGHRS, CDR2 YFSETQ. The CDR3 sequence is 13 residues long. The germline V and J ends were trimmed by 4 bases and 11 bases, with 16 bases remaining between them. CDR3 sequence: CASSLSGRSQQFF. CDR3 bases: TGCGCCAGCAGCCTTTCCGGCCGGTCCCAGCAGTTCTTC.

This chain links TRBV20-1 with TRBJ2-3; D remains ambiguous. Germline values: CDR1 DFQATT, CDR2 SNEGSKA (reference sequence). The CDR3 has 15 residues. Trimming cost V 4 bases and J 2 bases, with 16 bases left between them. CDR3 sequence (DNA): TGCAGTGCTACAACCTCCCTGGCTGACACAGATACGCAGTATTTT. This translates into CSATTSLADTDTQYF.

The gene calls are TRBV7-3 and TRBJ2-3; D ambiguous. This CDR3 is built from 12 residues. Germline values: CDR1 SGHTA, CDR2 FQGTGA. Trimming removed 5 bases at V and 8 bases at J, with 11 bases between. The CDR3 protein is CASSHLTGTQYF. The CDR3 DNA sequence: TGTGCCAGCAGCCACTTGACCGGTACGCAGTATTTT.

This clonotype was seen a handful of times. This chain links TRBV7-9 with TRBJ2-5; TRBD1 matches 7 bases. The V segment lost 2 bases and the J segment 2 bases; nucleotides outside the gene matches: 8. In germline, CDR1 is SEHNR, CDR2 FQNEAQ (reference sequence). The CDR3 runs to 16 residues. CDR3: CASSLRGGEYQETQYF. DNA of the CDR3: TGTGCCAGCAGCTTACGAGGGGGCGAATATCAAGAGACCCAGTACTTC.

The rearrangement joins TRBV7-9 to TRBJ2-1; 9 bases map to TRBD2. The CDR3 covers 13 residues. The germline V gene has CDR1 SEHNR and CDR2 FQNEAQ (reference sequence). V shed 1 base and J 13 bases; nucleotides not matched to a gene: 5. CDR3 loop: CASSLEASGVQFF. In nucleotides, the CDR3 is TGTGCCAGCAGCTTAGAAGCTAGCGGGGTCCAGTTCTTC.

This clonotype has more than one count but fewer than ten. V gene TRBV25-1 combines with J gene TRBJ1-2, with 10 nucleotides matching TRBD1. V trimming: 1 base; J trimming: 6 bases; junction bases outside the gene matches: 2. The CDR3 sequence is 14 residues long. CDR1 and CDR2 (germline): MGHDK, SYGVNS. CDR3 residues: CASSEWTGGDGYTF. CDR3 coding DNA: TGTGCCAGCAGTGAATGGACAGGGGGGGATGGCTACACCTTC.

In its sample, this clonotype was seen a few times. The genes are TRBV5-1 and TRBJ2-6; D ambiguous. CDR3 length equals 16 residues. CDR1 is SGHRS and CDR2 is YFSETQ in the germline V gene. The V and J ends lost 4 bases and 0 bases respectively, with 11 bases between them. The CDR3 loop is CASSPGSTSGANVLTF. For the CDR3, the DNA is TGCGCCAGCAGCCCCGGGTCCACCTCTGGGGCCAACGTCCTGACTTTC.

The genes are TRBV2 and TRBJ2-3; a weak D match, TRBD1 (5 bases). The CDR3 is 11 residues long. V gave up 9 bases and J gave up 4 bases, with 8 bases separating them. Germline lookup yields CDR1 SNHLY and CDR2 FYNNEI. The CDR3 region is CARGASDTQYF. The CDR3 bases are TGTGCCAGAGGGGCCTCAGATACGCAGTATTTT.

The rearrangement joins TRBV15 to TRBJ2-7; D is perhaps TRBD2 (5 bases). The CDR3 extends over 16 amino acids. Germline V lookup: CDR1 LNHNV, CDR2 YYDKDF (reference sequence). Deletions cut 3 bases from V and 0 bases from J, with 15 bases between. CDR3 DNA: TGTGCCACCAGCAGTTCCCTCGGGGTGAGCTCCTACGAGCAGTACTTC. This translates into CATSSSLGVSSYEQYF.

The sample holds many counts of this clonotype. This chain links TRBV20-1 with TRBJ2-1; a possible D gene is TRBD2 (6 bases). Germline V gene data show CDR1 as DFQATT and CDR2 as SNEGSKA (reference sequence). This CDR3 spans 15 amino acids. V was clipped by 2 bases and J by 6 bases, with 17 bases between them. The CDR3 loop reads CSARPLPGVVNEQFF. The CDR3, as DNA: TGCAGTGCTAGACCTCTCCCGGGAGTTGTCAATGAGCAGTTCTTC.

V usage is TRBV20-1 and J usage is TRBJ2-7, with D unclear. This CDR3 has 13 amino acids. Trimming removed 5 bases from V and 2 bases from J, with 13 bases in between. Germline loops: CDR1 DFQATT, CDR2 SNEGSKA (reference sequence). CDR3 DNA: TGCAGTGCTTGTCCCCGTGACGCCTACGAGCAGTACTTC. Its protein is CSACPRDAYEQYF.

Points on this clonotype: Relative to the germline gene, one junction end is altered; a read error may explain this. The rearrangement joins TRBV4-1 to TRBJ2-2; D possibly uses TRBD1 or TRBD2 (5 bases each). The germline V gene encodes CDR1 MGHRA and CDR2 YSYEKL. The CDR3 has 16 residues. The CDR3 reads CASSQAGTANTGEMFF. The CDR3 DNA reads TGCGCCAGCAGCCAAGCCGGGACCGCGAACACCGGGGAGATGTTTTTT.

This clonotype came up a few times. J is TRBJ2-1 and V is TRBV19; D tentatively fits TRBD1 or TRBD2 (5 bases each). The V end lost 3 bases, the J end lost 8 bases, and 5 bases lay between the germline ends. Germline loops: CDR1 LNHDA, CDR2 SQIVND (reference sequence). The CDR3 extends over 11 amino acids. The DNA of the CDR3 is TGTGCCAGTAGTATGGGGGATGAGCAGTTCTTC. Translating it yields CASSMGDEQFF.

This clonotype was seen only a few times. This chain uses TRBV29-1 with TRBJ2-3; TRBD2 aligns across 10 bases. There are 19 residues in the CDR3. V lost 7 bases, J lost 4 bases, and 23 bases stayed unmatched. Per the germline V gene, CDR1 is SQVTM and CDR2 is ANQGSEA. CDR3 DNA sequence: TGCAGCGCCCTAGCAACCCTCGGGACTAGCGTTTTTAGGGCAGATACGCAGTATTTT. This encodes CSALATLGTSVFRADTQYF.

The CDR3 DNA reads TGTGCCATCAGTGGGGGGACAGGGGCATCCTACGAGCAGTACTTC. It yields the protein CAISGGTGASYEQYF. This chain uses TRBV10-3 with TRBJ2-7; 10 bases map to TRBD1. This CDR3 contains 15 residues. Looked up from germline, CDR1 is ENHRY and CDR2 is SYGVKD. V gave up 4 bases and J gave up 1 base; unmatched junction bases: 4.

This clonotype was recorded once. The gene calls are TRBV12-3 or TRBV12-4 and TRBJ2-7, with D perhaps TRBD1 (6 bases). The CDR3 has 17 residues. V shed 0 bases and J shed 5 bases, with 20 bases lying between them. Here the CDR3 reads CASSLAKGHLLGDEQYF. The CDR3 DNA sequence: TGTGCCAGCAGTTTAGCGAAGGGACACCTGCTCGGGGACGAGCAGTACTTC.

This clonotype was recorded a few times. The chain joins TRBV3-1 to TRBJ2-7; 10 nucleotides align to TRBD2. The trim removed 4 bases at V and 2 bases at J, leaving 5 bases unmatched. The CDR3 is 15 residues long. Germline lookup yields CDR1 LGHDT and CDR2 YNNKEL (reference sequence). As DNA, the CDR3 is TGTGCCAGCAGCCCCTCTAGCGGGGGACCCTACGAGCAGTACTTC. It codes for CASSPSSGGPYEQYF.

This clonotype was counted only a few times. CDR3 sequence: CASSSLGGSGGITSYNEQFF. The DNA of the CDR3 is TGTGCCAGCAGTTCTTTAGGCGGGAGCGGGGGGATTACCTCCTACAATGAGCAGTTCTTC. The chain joins TRBV6-5 to TRBJ2-1; 9 nucleotides line up with TRBD2. The V and J ends lost 4 bases and 0 bases, in that order; junction bases with no gene match: 16. CDR1 is MNHEY and CDR2 is SVGAGI in the germline V gene. The CDR3 spans 20 residues.

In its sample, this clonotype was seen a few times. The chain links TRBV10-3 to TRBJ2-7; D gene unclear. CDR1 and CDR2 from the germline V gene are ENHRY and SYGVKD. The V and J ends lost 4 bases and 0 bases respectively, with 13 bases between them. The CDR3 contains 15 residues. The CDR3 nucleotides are TGTGCCATCAGTGCCTCGGACGTCTACTCCTACGAGCAGTACTTC. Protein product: CAISASDVYSYEQYF.

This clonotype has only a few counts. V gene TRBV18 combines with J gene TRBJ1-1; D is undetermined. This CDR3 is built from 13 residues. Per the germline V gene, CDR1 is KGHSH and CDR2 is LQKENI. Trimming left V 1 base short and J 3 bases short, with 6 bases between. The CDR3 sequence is CASSPRGYTEAFF. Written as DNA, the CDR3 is TGTGCCAGCTCACCACGGGGTTACACTGAAGCTTTCTTT.

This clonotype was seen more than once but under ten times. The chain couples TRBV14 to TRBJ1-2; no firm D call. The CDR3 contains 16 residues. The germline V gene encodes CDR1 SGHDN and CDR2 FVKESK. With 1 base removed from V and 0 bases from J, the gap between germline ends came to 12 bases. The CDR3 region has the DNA TGTGCCAGCAGCCAAGGGAGCAACATACCTAACTATGGCTACACCTTC. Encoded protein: CASSQGSNIPNYGYTF. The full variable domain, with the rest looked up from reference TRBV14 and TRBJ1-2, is EAGVTQFPSHSVIEKGQTVTLRCDPISGHDNLYWYRRVMGKEIKFLLHFVKESKQDESGMPNNRFLAERTGGTYSTLKVQPAELEDSGVYFCASSQGSNIPNYGYTFGSGTRLTVV.

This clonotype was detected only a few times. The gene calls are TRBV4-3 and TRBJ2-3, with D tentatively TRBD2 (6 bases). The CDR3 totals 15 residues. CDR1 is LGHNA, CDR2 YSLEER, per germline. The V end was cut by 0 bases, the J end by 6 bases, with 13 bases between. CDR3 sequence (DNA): TGCGCCAGCAGCCAAGAGTTGGAGGGGAGGGATACGCAGTATTTT. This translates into CASSQELEGRDTQYF.

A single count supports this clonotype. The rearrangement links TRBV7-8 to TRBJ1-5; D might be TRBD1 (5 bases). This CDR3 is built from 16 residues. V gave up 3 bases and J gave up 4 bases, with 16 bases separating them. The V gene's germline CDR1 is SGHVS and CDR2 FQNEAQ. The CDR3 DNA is TGTGCCAGCAGCTTTGCTGGGGGAGGGTATAATCAGCCCCAGCATTTT. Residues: CASSFAGGGYNQPQHF.

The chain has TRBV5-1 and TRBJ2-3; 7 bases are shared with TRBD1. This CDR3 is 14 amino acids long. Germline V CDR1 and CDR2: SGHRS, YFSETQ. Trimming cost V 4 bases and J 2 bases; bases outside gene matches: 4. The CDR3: CASSRGQLTDTQYF. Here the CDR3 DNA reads TGCGCCAGCAGCCGGGGACAGCTCACAGATACGCAGTATTTT.

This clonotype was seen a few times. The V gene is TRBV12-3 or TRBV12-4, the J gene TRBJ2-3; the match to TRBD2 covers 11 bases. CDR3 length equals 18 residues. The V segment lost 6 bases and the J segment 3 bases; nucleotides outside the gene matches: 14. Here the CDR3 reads CASSGGLAVGWGTDTQYF. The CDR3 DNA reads TGTGCCAGCAGCGGGGGACTAGCGGTCGGTTGGGGGACAGATACGCAGTATTTT.

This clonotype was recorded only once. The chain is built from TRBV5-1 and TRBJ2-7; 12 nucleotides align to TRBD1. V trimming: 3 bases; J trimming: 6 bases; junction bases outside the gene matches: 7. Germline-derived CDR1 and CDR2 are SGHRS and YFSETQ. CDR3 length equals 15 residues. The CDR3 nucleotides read TGCGCCAGCAGCTGGTCCGGGACAGGGGGCTCCGAGCAGTACGTC. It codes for CASSWSGTGGSEQYV.

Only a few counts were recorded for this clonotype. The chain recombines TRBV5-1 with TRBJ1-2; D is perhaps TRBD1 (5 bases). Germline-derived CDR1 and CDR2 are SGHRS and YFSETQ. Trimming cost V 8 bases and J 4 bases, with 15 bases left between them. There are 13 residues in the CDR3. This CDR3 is CASGEGRVYGYTF. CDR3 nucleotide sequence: TGCGCCAGTGGTGAGGGACGAGTCTATGGCTACACCTTC.

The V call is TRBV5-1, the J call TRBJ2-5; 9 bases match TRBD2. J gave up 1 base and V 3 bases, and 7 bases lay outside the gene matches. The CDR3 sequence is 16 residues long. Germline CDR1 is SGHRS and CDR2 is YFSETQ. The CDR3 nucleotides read TGCGCCAGCAGCTCTGGGAGCGGGGGGACCCAAGAGACCCAGTACTTC. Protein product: CASSSGSGGTQETQYF.

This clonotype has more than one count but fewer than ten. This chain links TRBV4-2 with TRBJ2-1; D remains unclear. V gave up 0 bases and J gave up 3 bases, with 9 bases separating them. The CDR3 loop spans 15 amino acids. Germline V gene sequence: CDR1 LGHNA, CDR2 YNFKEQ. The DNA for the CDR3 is TGTGCCAGCAGCCAAGATAGCCCGAGCTACAATGAGCAGTTCTTC. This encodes CASSQDSPSYNEQFF.